Listed below are T cell receptor beta chains from one sample, sequenced in a study of OX40 agonist ivuxolimab in advanced cancers. Assay: immunoSEQ multiplex PCR; the TCRdb copy retains only in-frame clones and omits some. This sample has tens of thousands of clones, with under 90% found just once. Sequencing was performed on CD4+ or CD8+ T cells sorted from blood, taken in a trial of the OX40 agonist ivuxolimab. All receptors come from an adult with an advanced solid tumor such as melanoma, head and neck, liver or kidney cancer. Each CDR3 is given with its conserved first and last residue. The D gene is left open where the match is weak. Clone size is shown for a subset of rows, as once, few, many or a class of expanded clone.

>NA|TRBD2|TRBV30|TRBJ2-7
TGTGCCTGGAGGCGGGGTACTAGCGGGATCTACGAGCAGTACTTC
CAWRRGTSGIYEQYF
>NA|NA|TRBV5-6|TRBJ1-2
TGTGCCAGCAGCTTGGGACCGAGTAACTATGGCTACACCTTC
CASSLGPSNYGYTF
>NA|TRBD2|TRBV11-2|TRBJ2-2
TGTGCCAGCAGCCCGGGAGGACTTCAGTGGGCCGGGGAGCTGTTTTTT
CASSPGGLQWAGELFF
>NA|NA|TRBV11-2|TRBJ2-7
TGTGCCAGCAGCCCACAGGGGAGGGGGTACTACGAGCAGTACTTC
CASSPQGRGYYEQYF
>NA|NA|TRBV2|TRBJ2-3
TGTGCCAGCAGTGAAGGCGCGTTGGATACGCAGTATTTT
CASSEGALDTQYF
>NA|TRBD1|TRBV6-1|TRBJ1-1
TGTGCCAGCCGGGACAGGGCACGGGGCACTGAAGCTTTCTTT
CASRDRARGTEAFF
>NA|NA|TRBV7-9|TRBJ1-1
TGTGCCAGCAGCTTAGGGAAAACGAACACTGAAGCTTTCTTT
CASSLGKTNTEAFF
>NA|NA|TRBV5-1|TRBJ2-2
TGCGCCAGCAGCTTAAGGGATTCGAACACCGGGGAGCTGTTTTTT
CASSLRDSNTGELFF
>NA|NA|TRBV11-3|TRBJ1-2
TGTGCCAGCAGCTTAGGAAAAACAGGGAAGGAAAACTATGGCTACACCTTC
CASSLGKTGKENYGYTF
>NA|NA|TRBV7-3|TRBJ2-2
TGTGCCAGCAGCCGAATTGAGGCCGGGGAGCTGTTTTTT
CASSRIEAGELFF
>NA|TRBD2|TRBV19|TRBJ2-5
TGTGCCAGTAGTATCGCTAGCGGCCAAGAGACCCAGTACTTC
CASSIASGQETQYF
>NA|NA|TRBV6-6|TRBJ2-7
TGTGCCAGCAGTTCCCCCGGGGTAAGCTCCTACGAGCAGTACTTC
CASSSPGVSSYEQYF
>NA|NA|TRBV28|TRBJ2-1
TGTGCCAGCAGTACGACAGGATACAATGAGCAGTTCTTC
CASSTTGYNEQFF
>once|TRBD1|TRBV28|TRBJ1-4
TGTGCCAGCAGTCCCACAGGGGCAACTAATGAAAAACTGTTTTTT
CASSPTGATNEKLFF
>few|NA|TRBV28|TRBJ1-1
TGTGCCACCCAGCCCGGGAGGGGTGTCACTGAAGCTTTCTTT
CATQPGRGVTEAFF
>NA|NA|TRBV18|TRBJ1-1
TGTGCCAGCTCACCACAAAACAGCATGAACACTGAAGCTTTCTTT
CASSPQNSMNTEAFF
>NA|NA|TRBV28|TRBJ1-4
TGTGCCAGCAGCACACACAATAAGGGTGAAAAACTGTTTTTT
CASSTHNKGEKLFF
>NA|TRBD1|TRBV11-2|TRBJ1-6
TGTGCCAGCAGCTTAGGACAGGGGAATTCACCCCTCCACTTT
CASSLGQGNSPLHF
>NA|TRBD1|TRBV10-2|TRBJ1-1
TGCGCCAGCAGTGACAAGGACAGGGGGCAAAACACTGAAGCTTTCTTT
CASSDKDRGQNTEAFF
>once|TRBD1|TRBV19|TRBJ2-5
TGTGCCAGTAGTATAGATCTAAGGGCAGGGGGCGCGAAGACCCAGTACTTC
CASSIDLRAGGAKTQYF
>few|TRBD2|TRBV18|TRBJ2-7
TGTGCCACCGGGGGGGACTCCTACGAGCAGTACTTC
CATGGDSYEQYF
>NA|NA|TRBV2|TRBJ1-2
TGTGCCAGCAGACAGGGCCAGACAGACTATGGCTACACCTTC
CASRQGQTDYGYTF
>NA|TRBD2|TRBV5-1|TRBJ2-5
TGCGCCAGCAGCCGGACGGGACTAGCGGGAGGGCGGGGAGAGACCCAGTACTTC
CASSRTGLAGGRGETQYF
>NA|TRBD1|TRBV6-1|TRBJ2-3
TGTGCCAGCAGTGAATCGGGGACAGAAAGTAGATCCTCAGATACGCAGTATTTT
CASSESGTESRSSDTQYF
>NA|NA|TRBV11-2|TRBJ2-1
TGTGCCAGCACCATGAGTGGACGTACCAACAATGAGCAGTTCTTC
CASTMSGRTNNEQFF
>NA|NA|TRBV7-2|TRBJ1-3
TGTGCCAGCAGCTCTACAGGGACCGGAAACACCATATATTTT
CASSSTGTGNTIYF
>NA|NA|TRBV18|TRBJ2-7
TGTGCCAGCTCAGCGGGCCCCATCTACGAGCAGTACTTC
CASSAGPIYEQYF
>NA|NA|TRBV28|TRBJ1-6
TGTGCCAGCAGTTTACTAGACCGACCCTATAATTCACCCCTCCACTTT
CASSLLDRPYNSPLHF
>NA|TRBD1|TRBV27|TRBJ2-7
TGTGCCAGCAGCAAGCTGTGGACAGGCCGGCCTCACGAGCAGTACTTC
CASSKLWTGRPHEQYF
>NA|NA|TRBV6-1|TRBJ1-2
TGTGCCAGCAGTGAAATCGAGTCGCTCTATGGCTACACCTTC
CASSEIESLYGYTF
>once|NA|TRBV7-9|TRBJ1-2
TGTGCCAGCAGCTTAAGGGTGGAAGCTAACTATGGCTACACCTTC
CASSLRVEANYGYTF
>NA|NA|TRBV28|TRBJ1-5
TGTGCCAGCAGGGATCGAGGTAATCAGCCCCAGCATTTT
CASRDRGNQPQHF
>NA|NA|TRBV9|TRBJ1-1
TGTGCCAGCAGCGTAGTCGGGGAAACCGAAGCTTTCTTT
CASSVVGETEAFF
>NA|NA|TRBV7-9|TRBJ2-5
TGTGCCAGCAGCTTATTAGGGACTCCTGAGGGCCAGTACTTC
CASSLLGTPEGQYF
>few|TRBD1|TRBV27|TRBJ2-1
TGTGCCAGCAGAGAACAGGGGGCTCCTTCCAATGAGCAGTTCTTC
CASREQGAPSNEQFF
>NA|NA|TRBV29-1|TRBJ1-2
TGCAGCGTTGAAGACAGGGCGGGCTACACCTTC
CSVEDRAGYTF
>medium-sized|TRBD1|TRBV6-5|TRBJ1-2
TGTGCCAGCAGTCGGGACAGGTCCTATGGCTACACCTTC
CASSRDRSYGYTF
>NA|NA|TRBV5-1|TRBJ1-4
TGCGCCAGCAGCCCCGCAGGGTGGGATGAAAAACTGTTTTTT
CASSPAGWDEKLFF
>NA|TRBD1|TRBV11-2|TRBJ2-7
TGTGCCAGCAGCTTAACAGACAGGGCCTCCTACGAGCAGTACTTC
CASSLTDRASYEQYF
>NA|TRBD1|TRBV9|TRBJ2-7
TGTGCCAGCAGCCCCCAGGGGACAGGGCCCTACGAGCAGTACTTC
CASSPQGTGPYEQYF
>NA|NA|TRBV7-2|TRBJ2-7
TGTGCCAGCAGCTTAGATCGGGGGACCTACGAGCAGTACTTC
CASSLDRGTYEQYF
>NA|NA|TRBV25-1|TRBJ1-1
TGTGCCAGCAGTGTGGGGATACACGGTACTGAAGCTTTCTTT
CASSVGIHGTEAFF
>once|NA|TRBV6-1|TRBJ1-2
TGTGCCAGCAGTGATTCGGGCTACACCTTC
CASSDSGYTF
>NA|TRBD1|TRBV10-3|TRBJ2-7
TGTGCCTCGTACGACCCCGGGACAGGGGGCAACGAGCAGTACTTC
CASYDPGTGGNEQYF
>once|NA|TRBV9|TRBJ2-2
TGTGCCAGCAGCGGCTCCACAGGGTTGGTCACCGGGGAGCTGTTTTTT
CASSGSTGLVTGELFF
>NA|NA|TRBV10-3|TRBJ2-1
TGTGCCATCAGCGGGACCGCCGGTAATGAGCAGTTCTTC
CAISGTAGNEQFF
>NA|TRBD1|TRBV30|TRBJ1-5
TGTGCCTGGAGTGAGAGTGTGACAGGGGATCAGCCCCAGCATTTT
CAWSESVTGDQPQHF
>NA|TRBD1|TRBV27|TRBJ2-5
TGTGCCAGCAGCTCCGGGACAGGGGGGGCAGAGACCCAGTACTTC
CASSSGTGGAETQYF
>NA|TRBD2|TRBV7-2|TRBJ2-1
TGTGCCAGCAGCTTATTCCCACTAGCGGGGGGTACCTACAATGAGCAGTTCTTC
CASSLFPLAGGTYNEQFF
>NA|NA|TRBV19|TRBJ2-5
TGTGCCAGTAGTATTCAGCTAGTGGAGACCCAGTACTTC
CASSIQLVETQYF
>NA|TRBD1|TRBV5-1|TRBJ2-5
TGCGCCAGCAGCTCATTTACCGGGACAGGACCTCAAGAGACCCAGTACTTC
CASSSFTGTGPQETQYF
>NA|NA|TRBV5-1|TRBJ2-2
TGCGCCAGCAGCTTGTTTTTGGGGCGATTAGGCGGGACCGGGGAGCTGTTTTTT
CASSLFLGRLGGTGELFF
>NA|TRBD2|TRBV27|TRBJ2-1
TGTGCCAGCAGTTACACTAGCGGGAGGGCCGGGAATGAGCAGTTCTTC
CASSYTSGRAGNEQFF